The T cell receptor beta chain described here comes from a study of T cells in Graves' hyperthyroidism and ophthalmopathy. Findings and caveats of the study: The model predicted ophthalmopathy a median around 6.5 months before onset.

As regards this clonotype: The antigen is unknown.

A lack of ophthalmopathy progression within 18 months defined stable Graves' hyperthyroidism. Hyperthyroidism patients were newly diagnosed, had disease duration under 2 months, and were aged 18 to 65 years. Patients with uncontrolled infections, other autoimmune diseases, pregnancy or lactation were excluded. Template material for amplifying TCR beta CDR3 regions consisted of RNA transcripts. Researchers ran a first-round RT-PCR on the TCR CDR3 using the HTBI primer set. TCRdb called the multiplex PCR reads again in MiXCR, with one record for every CDR3 protein. The sample lists 750,000 to 950,000 distinct CDR3 sequences; roughly 40% were seen once. CDR1 and CDR2 (germline): SGDLS, YYNGEE. Trimming stripped 4 bases from V and 3 bases from J, with 20 bases between. This CDR3 region has 17 residues.

This sequence was found in a man between 18 and 35 years old with Graves' hyperthyroidism. Sequencing used blood. This chain joins TRBV9 and TRBJ1-5; D is unresolved. CDR3 sequence (DNA): TGTGCCAGCAGCCTCGATGATTCCGGTGGAGACAATCAGCCCCAGCATTTT. The encoded protein is CASSLDDSGGDNQPQHF.